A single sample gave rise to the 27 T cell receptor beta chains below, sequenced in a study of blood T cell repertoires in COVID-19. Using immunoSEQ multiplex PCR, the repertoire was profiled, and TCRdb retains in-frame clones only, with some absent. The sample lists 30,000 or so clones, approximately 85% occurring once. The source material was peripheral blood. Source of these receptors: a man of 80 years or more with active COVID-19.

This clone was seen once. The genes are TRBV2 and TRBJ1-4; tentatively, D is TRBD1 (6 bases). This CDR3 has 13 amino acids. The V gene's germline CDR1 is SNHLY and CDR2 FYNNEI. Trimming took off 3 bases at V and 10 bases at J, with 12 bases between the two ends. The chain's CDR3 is CASSDSGEGKLFF. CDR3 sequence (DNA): TGTGCCAGCAGTGATTCAGGGGAGGGAAAACTGTTTTTT.

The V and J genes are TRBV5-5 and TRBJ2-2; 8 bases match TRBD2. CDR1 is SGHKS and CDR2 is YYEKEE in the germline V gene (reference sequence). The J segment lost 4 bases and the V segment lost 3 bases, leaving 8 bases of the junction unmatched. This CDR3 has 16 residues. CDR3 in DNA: TGTGCCAGCAGCTCGTCTCCGGGGGGGACCACCGGGGAGCTGTTTTTT. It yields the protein CASSSSPGGTTGELFF.

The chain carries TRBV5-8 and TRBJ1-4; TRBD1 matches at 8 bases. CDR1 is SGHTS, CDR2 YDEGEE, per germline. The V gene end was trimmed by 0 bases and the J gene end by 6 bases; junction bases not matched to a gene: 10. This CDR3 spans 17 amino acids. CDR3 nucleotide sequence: TGTGCCAGCAGCTTGGCCATATCGCAGGGGGCCTATGAAAAACTGTTTTTT. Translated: CASSLAISQGAYEKLFF.

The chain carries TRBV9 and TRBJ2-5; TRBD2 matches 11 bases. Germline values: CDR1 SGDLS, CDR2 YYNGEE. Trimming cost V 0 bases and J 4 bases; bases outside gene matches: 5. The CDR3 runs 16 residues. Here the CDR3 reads CASSVGSGGAGETQYF. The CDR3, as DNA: TGTGCCAGCAGCGTAGGTAGCGGGGGGGCCGGAGAGACCCAGTACTTC.

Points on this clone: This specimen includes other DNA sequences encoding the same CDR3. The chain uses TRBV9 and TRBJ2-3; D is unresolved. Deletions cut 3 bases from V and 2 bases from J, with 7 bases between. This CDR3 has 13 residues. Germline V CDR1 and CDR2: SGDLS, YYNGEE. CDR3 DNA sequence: TGTGCCAGCAGCGCTTCAGTCACAGATACGCAGTATTTT. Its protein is CASSASVTDTQYF.

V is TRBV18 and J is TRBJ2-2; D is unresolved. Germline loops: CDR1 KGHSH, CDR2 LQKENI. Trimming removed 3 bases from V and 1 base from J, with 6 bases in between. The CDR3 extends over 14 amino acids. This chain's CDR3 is CASSPSGNTGELFF. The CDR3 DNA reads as TGTGCCAGCTCACCGTCCGGGAACACCGGGGAGCTGTTTTTT.

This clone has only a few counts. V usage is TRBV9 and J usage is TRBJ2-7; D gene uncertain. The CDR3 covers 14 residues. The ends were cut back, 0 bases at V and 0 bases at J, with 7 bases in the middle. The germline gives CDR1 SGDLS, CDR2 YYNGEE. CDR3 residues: CASSVGDTSYEQYF. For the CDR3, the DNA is TGTGCCAGCAGCGTAGGTGACACCTCCTACGAGCAGTACTTC. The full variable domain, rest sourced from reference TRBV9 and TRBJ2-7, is DSGVTQTPKHLITATGQRVTLRCSPRSGDLSVYWYQQSLDQGLQFLIQYYNGEERAKGNILERFSAQQFPDLHSELNLSSLELGDSALYFCASSVGDTSYEQYFGPGTRLTVT.

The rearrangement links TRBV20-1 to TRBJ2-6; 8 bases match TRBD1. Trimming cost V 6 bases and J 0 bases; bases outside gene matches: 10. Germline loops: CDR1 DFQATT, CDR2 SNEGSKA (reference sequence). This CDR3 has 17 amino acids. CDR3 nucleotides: TGCAGTGCGAGTCCCGGACAGGGCGACTCTGGGGCCAACGTCCTGACTTTC. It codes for CSASPGQGDSGANVLTF.

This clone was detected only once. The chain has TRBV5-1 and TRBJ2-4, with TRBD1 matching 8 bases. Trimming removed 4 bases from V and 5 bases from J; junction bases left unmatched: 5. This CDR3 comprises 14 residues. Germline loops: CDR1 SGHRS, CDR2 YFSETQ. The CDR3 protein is CASSPPGGQNIQYF. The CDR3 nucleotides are TGCGCCAGCAGCCCCCCAGGGGGCCAAAACATTCAGTACTTC.

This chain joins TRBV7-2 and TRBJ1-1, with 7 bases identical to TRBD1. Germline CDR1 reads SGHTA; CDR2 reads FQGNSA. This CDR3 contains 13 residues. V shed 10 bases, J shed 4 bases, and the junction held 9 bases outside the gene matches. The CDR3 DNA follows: TGTGCCATCTCAAGGGGGCAAGGCACTGAAGCTTTCTTT. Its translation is CAISRGQGTEAFF.

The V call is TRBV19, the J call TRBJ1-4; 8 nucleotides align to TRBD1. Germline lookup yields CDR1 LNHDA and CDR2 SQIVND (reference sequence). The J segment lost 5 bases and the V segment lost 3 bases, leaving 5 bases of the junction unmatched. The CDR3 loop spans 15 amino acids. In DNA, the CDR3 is TGTGCCAGTAGTATGAACAGGGGGGGAAATGAAAAACTGTTTTTT. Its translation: CASSMNRGGNEKLFF.

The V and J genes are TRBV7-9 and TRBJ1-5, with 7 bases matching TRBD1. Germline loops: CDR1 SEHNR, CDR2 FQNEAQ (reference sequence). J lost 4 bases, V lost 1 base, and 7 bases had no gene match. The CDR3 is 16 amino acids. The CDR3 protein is CASSLGTGAMNQPQHF. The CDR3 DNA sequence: TGTGCCAGCAGCTTAGGGACAGGAGCGATGAATCAGCCCCAGCATTTT.

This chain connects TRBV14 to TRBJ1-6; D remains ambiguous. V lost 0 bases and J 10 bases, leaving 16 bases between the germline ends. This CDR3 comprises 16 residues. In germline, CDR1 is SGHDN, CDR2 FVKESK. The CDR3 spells CASSQEFPGLGSPLHF. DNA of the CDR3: TGTGCCAGCAGCCAAGAGTTTCCGGGGTTAGGGTCACCCCTCCACTTT.

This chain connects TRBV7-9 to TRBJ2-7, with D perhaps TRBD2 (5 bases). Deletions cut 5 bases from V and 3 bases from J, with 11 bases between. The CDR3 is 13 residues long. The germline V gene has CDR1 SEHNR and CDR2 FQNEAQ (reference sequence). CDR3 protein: CASSLRDDYEQYF. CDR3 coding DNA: TGTGCCAGCAGCCTCCGGGATGACTACGAGCAGTACTTC.

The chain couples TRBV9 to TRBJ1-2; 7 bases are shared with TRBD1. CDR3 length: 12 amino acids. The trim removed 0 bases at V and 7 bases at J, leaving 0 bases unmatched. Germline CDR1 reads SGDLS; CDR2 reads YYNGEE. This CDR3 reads CASSVGQGGYTF. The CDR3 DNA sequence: TGTGCCAGCAGCGTAGGACAGGGTGGCTACACCTTC.

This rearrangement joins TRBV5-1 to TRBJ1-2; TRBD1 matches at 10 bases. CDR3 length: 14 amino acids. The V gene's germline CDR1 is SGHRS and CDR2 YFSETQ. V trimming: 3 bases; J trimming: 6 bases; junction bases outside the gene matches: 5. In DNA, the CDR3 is TGCGCCAGCAGCTCATTAGGGACAGGGGATGGCTACACCTTC. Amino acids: CASSSLGTGDGYTF.

The CDR3 spells CASSPGTGGGEVFGYTF. The DNA for the CDR3 is TGCGCCAGCAGCCCGGGGACAGGGGGAGGAGAGGTGTTTGGCTACACCTTC. The gene calls are TRBV5-1 and TRBJ1-2; TRBD1 matches at 11 bases. The ends lost 4 bases at V and 7 bases at J; junction bases unmatched: 15. Germline values: CDR1 SGHRS, CDR2 YFSETQ. The CDR3 totals 17 residues. The variable domain in full, with the rest retrieved from reference TRBV5-1 and TRBJ1-2, is KAGVTQTPRYLIKTRGQQVTLSCSPISGHRSVSWYQQTPGQGLQFLFEYFSETQRNKGNFPGRFSGRQFSNSRSEMNVSTLELGDSALYLCASSPGTGGGEVFGYTFGSGTRLTVV.

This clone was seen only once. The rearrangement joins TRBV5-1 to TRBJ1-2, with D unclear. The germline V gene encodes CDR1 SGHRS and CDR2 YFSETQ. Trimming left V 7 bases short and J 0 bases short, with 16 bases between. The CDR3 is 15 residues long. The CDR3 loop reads CASPCDQDANYGYTF. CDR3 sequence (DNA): TGCGCCAGCCCCTGCGACCAGGATGCTAACTATGGCTACACCTTC.

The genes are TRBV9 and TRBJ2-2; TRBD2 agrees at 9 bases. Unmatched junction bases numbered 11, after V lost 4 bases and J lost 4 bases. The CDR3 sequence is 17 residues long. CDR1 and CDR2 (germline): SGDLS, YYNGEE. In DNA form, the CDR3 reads TGTGCCAGCAGCTGGACAGGCGGGGGGGTCAGCACCGGGGAGCTGTTTTTT. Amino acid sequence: CASSWTGGGVSTGELFF.

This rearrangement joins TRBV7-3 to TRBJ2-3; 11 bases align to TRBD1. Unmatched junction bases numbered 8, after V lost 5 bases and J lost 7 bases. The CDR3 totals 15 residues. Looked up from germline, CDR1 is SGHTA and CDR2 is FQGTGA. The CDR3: CASSVDRGRQYTQYF. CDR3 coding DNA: TGTGCCAGCAGCGTGGACAGGGGGCGCCAATATACGCAGTATTTT.

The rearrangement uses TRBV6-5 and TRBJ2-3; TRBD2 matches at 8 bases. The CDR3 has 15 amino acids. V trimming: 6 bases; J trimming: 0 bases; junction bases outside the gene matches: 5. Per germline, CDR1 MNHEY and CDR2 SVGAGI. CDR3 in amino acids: CASSRIAGSTDTQYF. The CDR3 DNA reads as TGTGCCAGCAGCCGGATAGCGGGGAGCACAGATACGCAGTATTTT.

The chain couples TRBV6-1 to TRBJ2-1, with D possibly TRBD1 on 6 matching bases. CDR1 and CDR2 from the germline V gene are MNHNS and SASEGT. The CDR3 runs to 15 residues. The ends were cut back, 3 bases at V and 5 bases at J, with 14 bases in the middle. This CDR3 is CASSESRDTNNEQFF. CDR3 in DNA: TGTGCCAGCAGTGAGTCGAGGGACACGAACAATGAGCAGTTCTTC.

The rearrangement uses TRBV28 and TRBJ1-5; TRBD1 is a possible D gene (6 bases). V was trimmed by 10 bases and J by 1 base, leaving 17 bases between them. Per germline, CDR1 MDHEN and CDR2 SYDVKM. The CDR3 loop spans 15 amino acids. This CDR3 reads CAIKPGQRSNQPQHF. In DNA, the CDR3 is TGTGCCATCAAGCCCGGACAGAGAAGCAATCAGCCCCAGCATTTT.

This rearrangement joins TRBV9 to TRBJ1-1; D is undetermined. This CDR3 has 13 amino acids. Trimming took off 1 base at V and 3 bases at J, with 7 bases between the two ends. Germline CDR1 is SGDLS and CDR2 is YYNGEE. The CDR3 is CASSVLADTEAFF. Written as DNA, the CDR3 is TGTGCCAGCAGCGTATTGGCAGACACTGAAGCTTTCTTT.

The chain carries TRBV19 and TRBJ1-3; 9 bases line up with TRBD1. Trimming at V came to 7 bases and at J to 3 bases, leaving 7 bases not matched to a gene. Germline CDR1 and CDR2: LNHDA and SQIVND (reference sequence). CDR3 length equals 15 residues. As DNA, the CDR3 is TGTGCCAGTACCAAGAGGACAGGGGTTGGAAACACCATATATTTT. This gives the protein CASTKRTGVGNTIYF. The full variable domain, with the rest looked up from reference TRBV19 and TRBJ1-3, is DGGITQSPKYLFRKEGQNVTLSCEQNLNHDAMYWYRQDPGQGLRLIYYSQIVNDFQKGDIAEGYSVSREKKESFPLTVTSAQKNPTAFYLCASTKRTGVGNTIYFGEGSWLTVV.

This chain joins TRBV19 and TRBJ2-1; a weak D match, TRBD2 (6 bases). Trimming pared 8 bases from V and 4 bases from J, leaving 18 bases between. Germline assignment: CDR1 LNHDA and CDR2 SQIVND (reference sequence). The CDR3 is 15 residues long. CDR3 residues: CASGGRTPGYNEQFF. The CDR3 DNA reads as TGTGCCAGTGGGGGGAGGACACCTGGGTACAATGAGCAGTTCTTC.

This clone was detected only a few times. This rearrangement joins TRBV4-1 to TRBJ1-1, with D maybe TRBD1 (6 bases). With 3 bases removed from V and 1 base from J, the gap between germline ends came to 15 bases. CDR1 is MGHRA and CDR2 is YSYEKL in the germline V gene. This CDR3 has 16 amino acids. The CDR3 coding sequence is TGCGCCAGCAGCCATGACCCGGACAGCACGAACACTGAAGCTTTCTTT. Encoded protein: CASSHDPDSTNTEAFF.